The 5 T cell receptor beta chains given below trace back to one sample, sequenced in a study of T cells expressing NK-cell markers. After re-calling the 5' RACE reads, TCRdb lists one entry per CDR3 protein, DNA absent. The repertoire table contains 400,000 to 550,000 distinct CDR3 sequences. The sample consisted of blood T cells: a sorted CD56 or NKG2C T cell subset, CD4+ or CD8+ T cells, or bulk PBMC T cells (not recorded which). The receptor source for this set is a woman aged 18-69 years in good health.

This rearrangement joins TRBV29-1 to TRBJ1-4; the D call of TRBD1 rests on TCRdb alone, since no DNA is present to check it. The CDR3 has 13 amino acids. Germline assignment: CDR1 SQVTM and CDR2 ANQGSEA. The CDR3 reads CSSRGIEGEKLFF. Full variable domain (rest looked up from reference TRBV29-1 and TRBJ1-4): SAVISQKPSRDICQRGTSLTIQCQVDSQVTMMFWYRQQPGQSLTLIATANQGSEATYESGFVIDKFPISRPNLTFSTLTVSNMSPEDSSIYLCSSRGIEGEKLFFGSGTQLSVL.

The chain uses TRBV5-4 and TRBJ2-2; the TCRdb call, TRBD1, lacks DNA for checking. The CDR3 is 17 residues long. Germline CDR1 SGHNT, CDR2 YYREEE (reference sequence). CDR3 protein: CASSPRGQPMNTGELFF.

The V call is TRBV5-4, the J call TRBJ1-4; checking the TCRdb D call of TRBD1 is not possible without DNA. CDR3 length: 15 residues. CDR1 and CDR2 (germline): SGHNT, YYREEE (reference sequence). The CDR3 sequence: CASSFRGRGNEKLFF.

V is TRBV5-1 and J is TRBJ2-1. CDR1 is SGHRS and CDR2 is YFSETQ in the germline V gene. The CDR3 is made up of 12 amino acids. CDR3 sequence: CASSSHSNEQFF.

The chain uses TRBV4-3 and TRBJ1-3. Germline assignment: CDR1 LGHNA and CDR2 YSLEER. CDR3 length: 13 residues. The CDR3 region is CASSQVTGDTIYF.